Listed below are T cell receptor beta chains from one sample, sequenced in a study of cytomegalovirus exposure and HLA in healthy donors. Data came from immunoSEQ multiplex PCR; TCRdb stores just in-frame clones and leaves some out. The data hold roughly 100,000 clones, with 60% to 75% observed a single time. Material: PBMCs. Receptors originate from a male donor in good health and CMV-seropositive. CDR3s include the opening cysteine and the closing phenylalanine or tryptophan. Each record gives: J gene, V gene, D gene, clone size, CDR3 protein, CDR3 DNA. The D gene is left open where the match is weak. Some rows mark clone size as missing; the rest say once, few, many or name a class of expanded clone.

j_call: TRBJ1-1; v_call: TRBV15; d_call: -; clone_size: -; cdr3_aa: CATSRGDWNTEAFF; cdr3_nt: TGTGCCACCAGCAGAGGGGACTGGAACACTGAAGCTTTCTTT
j_call: TRBJ2-5; v_call: TRBV7-3; d_call: TRBD2; clone_size: once; cdr3_aa: CASSFGGGQETQYF; cdr3_nt: TGTGCCAGCAGCTTTGGGGGGGGGCAAGAGACCCAGTACTTC
j_call: TRBJ2-7; v_call: TRBV2; d_call: -; clone_size: -; cdr3_aa: CASNPQRSYEQYF; cdr3_nt: TGTGCCAGCAACCCCCAGCGTTCCTACGAGCAGTACTTC
j_call: TRBJ2-1; v_call: TRBV4-2; d_call: -; clone_size: few; cdr3_aa: CASSRDSATTYNEQFF; cdr3_nt: TGTGCCAGCAGCCGGGATAGCGCTACGACCTACAATGAGCAGTTCTTC
j_call: TRBJ1-6; v_call: TRBV2; d_call: -; clone_size: -; cdr3_aa: CASSAEQNSPLHF; cdr3_nt: TGTGCCAGCAGTGCCGAACAGAATTCACCCCTCCACTTT
j_call: TRBJ2-2; v_call: TRBV19; d_call: TRBD1; clone_size: -; cdr3_aa: CASTPNRGRLNTGELFF; cdr3_nt: TGTGCCAGTACTCCCAACAGGGGGCGACTGAACACCGGGGAGCTGTTTTTT
j_call: TRBJ2-3; v_call: TRBV2; d_call: -; clone_size: -; cdr3_aa: CASSGGQGGTDTQYF; cdr3_nt: TGTGCCAGCAGTGGGGGACAAGGGGGCACAGATACGCAGTATTTT
j_call: TRBJ1-5; v_call: TRBV19; d_call: TRBD1; clone_size: -; cdr3_aa: CASNIGQGRSNQPQHF; cdr3_nt: TGTGCCAGTAACATCGGACAGGGACGTAGCAATCAGCCCCAGCATTTT
j_call: TRBJ2-7; v_call: TRBV4-1; d_call: TRBD2; clone_size: -; cdr3_aa: CASSQSLAAGDLSYEQYF; cdr3_nt: TGCGCCAGCAGCCAATCGTTGGCTGCGGGAGACCTCTCCTACGAGCAGTACTTC
j_call: TRBJ1-5; v_call: TRBV19; d_call: -; clone_size: -; cdr3_aa: CASSGGGTNSNQPQHF; cdr3_nt: TGTGCCAGTAGTGGGGGGGGAACAAATAGCAATCAGCCCCAGCATTTT
j_call: TRBJ2-2; v_call: TRBV6-6; d_call: -; clone_size: -; cdr3_aa: CASSSKGVDTGELFF; cdr3_nt: TGTGCCAGCAGTTCTAAGGGGGTGGACACCGGGGAGCTGTTTTTT
j_call: TRBJ2-1; v_call: TRBV15; d_call: TRBD2; clone_size: -; cdr3_aa: CATSRLAGPYNEQFF; cdr3_nt: TGTGCCACCAGCAGGCTAGCGGGTCCCTACAATGAGCAGTTCTTC
j_call: TRBJ2-5; v_call: TRBV9; d_call: TRBD1; clone_size: once; cdr3_aa: CASSVESGGAKTQYF; cdr3_nt: TGTGCCAGCAGCGTAGAGTCAGGGGGCGCGAAGACCCAGTACTTC
j_call: TRBJ1-4; v_call: TRBV25-1; d_call: TRBD1; clone_size: -; cdr3_aa: CATGQANEKLFF; cdr3_nt: TGTGCCACCGGACAGGCTAATGAAAAACTGTTTTTT
j_call: TRBJ2-7; v_call: TRBV7-2; d_call: -; clone_size: once; cdr3_aa: CASSPGIGLGLYEQYF; cdr3_nt: TGTGCCAGCAGCCCAGGCATCGGCCTTGGATTATACGAGCAGTACTTC
j_call: TRBJ2-7; v_call: TRBV7-8; d_call: TRBD2; clone_size: -; cdr3_aa: CASSFLQAGPLYEQYF; cdr3_nt: TGTGCCAGCAGCTTTCTTCAAGCGGGACCCCTCTACGAGCAGTACTTC
j_call: TRBJ2-7; v_call: TRBV6-5; d_call: TRBD1; clone_size: few; cdr3_aa: CASSYSRQGASEQYF; cdr3_nt: TGTGCCAGCAGTTACTCGAGGCAGGGGGCGTCTGAGCAGTACTTC
j_call: TRBJ1-3; v_call: TRBV9; d_call: -; clone_size: -; cdr3_aa: CASSVAYSGNTIYF; cdr3_nt: TGTGCCAGCAGCGTGGCATACTCTGGAAACACCATATATTTT
j_call: TRBJ1-1; v_call: TRBV5-4; d_call: -; clone_size: -; cdr3_aa: CASSQTWNTEAFF; cdr3_nt: TGTGCCAGCAGCCAGACATGGAACACTGAAGCTTTCTTT
j_call: TRBJ2-1; v_call: TRBV7-6; d_call: TRBD2; clone_size: few; cdr3_aa: CASSLGLAGGGNEQFF; cdr3_nt: TGTGCCAGCAGCTTAGGTCTAGCGGGAGGAGGGAATGAGCAGTTCTTC
j_call: TRBJ2-3; v_call: TRBV5-1; d_call: TRBD2; clone_size: once; cdr3_aa: CASSSLAGSTDTQYF; cdr3_nt: TGCGCCAGCAGCTCACTAGCGGGGAGCACAGATACGCAGTATTTT
j_call: TRBJ1-4; v_call: TRBV5-1; d_call: TRBD1; clone_size: -; cdr3_aa: CASSSTGDGEKLFF; cdr3_nt: TGCGCCAGCAGCTCCACAGGGGATGGGGAAAAACTGTTTTTT
j_call: TRBJ2-2; v_call: TRBV19; d_call: -; clone_size: -; cdr3_aa: CASTSPAHTGELFF; cdr3_nt: TGTGCCAGTACTAGCCCAGCGCACACCGGGGAGCTGTTTTTT
j_call: TRBJ2-7; v_call: TRBV18; d_call: -; clone_size: -; cdr3_aa: CASSPGWGALIEQYF; cdr3_nt: TGTGCCAGCTCACCGGGTTGGGGCGCTCTGATCGAGCAGTACTTC
j_call: TRBJ2-7; v_call: TRBV2; d_call: -; clone_size: -; cdr3_aa: CASSGEYEQYF; cdr3_nt: TGTGCCAGCAGTGGAGAATACGAGCAGTACTTC
j_call: TRBJ1-5; v_call: TRBV5-8; d_call: -; clone_size: -; cdr3_aa: CASSGYRIRGNQPQHF; cdr3_nt: TGTGCCAGCAGCGGTTACAGGATACGAGGCAATCAGCCCCAGCATTTT
j_call: TRBJ2-7; v_call: TRBV27; d_call: -; clone_size: -; cdr3_aa: CASSPRGLGQYF; cdr3_nt: TGTGCCAGCAGTCCCAGGGGATTAGGGCAGTACTTC